A selection of T cell receptor beta chains follows, all from one sample in a study of identical twins. TCRdb re-analysed the 5' RACE reads in MiXCR, keeping a single row per CDR3 protein. The sample comprises about 690,000 distinct CDR3 sequences, less than 7% of which are singletons, and 1.5% to 2% rests with the top ten. Sequences were obtained from naive T cells sorted from blood. These receptors originate from a man between 18 and 35 years old in good health. Each CDR3 is given with its conserved first and last residue. The order of the fields is V gene, clone size, D gene, J gene, CDR3 protein, CDR3 DNA. D genes are given only for firm matches. The size field is filled for only some rows; it gives once, few, many or a size class.

TRBV5-1	many	TRBD2	TRBJ2-2	CASRQRLAPLFTGELFF	TGCGCCAGCAGACAAAGACTAGCCCCACTCTTCACCGGGGAGCTGTTTTTT
TRBV12-3/TRBV12-4	many	TRBD2	TRBJ2-1	CASSPGTSLGNEQFF	TGTGCCAGCAGTCCCGGGACTAGTTTGGGCAATGAGCAGTTCTTC
TRBV14	few	NA	TRBJ1-1	CASSQTVKEKAFF	TGTGCCAGCAGCCAAACTGTAAAGGAGAAGGCTTTCTTT
TRBV12-3/TRBV12-4	many	NA	TRBJ1-1	CASSPVGTENTEAFF	TGTGCCAGCAGCCCAGTAGGGACGGAGAACACTGAAGCTTTCTTT
TRBV5-1	few	TRBD2	TRBJ2-1	CASSVTSASSYNEQFF	TGCGCCAGCAGCGTTACTAGCGCAAGCTCCTACAATGAGCAGTTCTTC
TRBV6-1	few	TRBD2	TRBJ2-7	CASSPAGTSSAYEQYF	TGTGCCAGCAGTCCCGCCGGGACTAGCAGTGCCTACGAGCAGTACTTC
TRBV20-1	many	NA	TRBJ1-1	CSARDKRRGNTEAFF	TGCAGTGCTAGAGATAAACGCAGGGGGAACACTGAAGCTTTCTTT
TRBV20-1	many	NA	TRBJ2-2	CSARLSNTGELFF	TGCAGTGCTAGGCTGTCGAACACCGGGGAGCTGTTTTTT
TRBV20-1	many	NA	TRBJ1-3	CSALLYSGNTIYF	TGCAGTGCCCTGCTTTACTCTGGAAACACCATATATTTT
TRBV18	many	NA	TRBJ2-2	CASSPRDTGELFF	TGTGCCAGCTCACCGAGGGATACCGGGGAGCTGTTTTTT
TRBV11-2	NA	NA	TRBJ2-1	CASLASSSYNEQFF	TGTGCCAGCCTAGCGAGCAGCTCCTACAATGAGCAGTTCTTC
TRBV27	many	NA	TRBJ2-1	CASLPPDNEQFF	TGTGCCAGCCTCCCGCCCGACAATGAGCAGTTCTTC
TRBV27	few	TRBD1	TRBJ2-7	CASSYGGTGGGYEQYF	TGTGCCAGCAGTTATGGCGGGACAGGGGGTGGCTACGAGCAGTACTTC
TRBV14	many	TRBD1	TRBJ2-3	CASSQPRTGTGITDTQYF	TGTGCCAGCAGCCAACCCCGGACCGGGACAGGAATCACAGATACGCAGTATTTT
TRBV4-2	many	TRBD2	TRBJ2-5	CASSQAGTSGSNSETQYF	TGTGCCAGCAGCCAAGCCGGGACTAGCGGGAGTAATAGTGAGACCCAGTACTTC
TRBV29-1	many	NA	TRBJ2-1	CSVEGRDLVGRGSYNEQFF	TGCAGCGTGGAGGGACGGGACCTAGTGGGCCGGGGCTCCTACAATGAGCAGTTCTTC
TRBV5-1	few	NA	TRBJ2-1	CASSYFVESSYNEQFF	TGCGCCAGCAGCTACTTTGTAGAAAGCTCCTACAATGAGCAGTTCTTC
TRBV14	NA	NA	TRBJ2-5	CASSRNVLMETQYF	TGTGCCAGCAGCCGCAACGTACTTATGGAGACCCAGTACTTC